What follows are 10 T cell receptor beta chains derived from one specimen sequenced in a study of identical twins. MiXCR, run by TCRdb on the 5' RACE reads, gives a single entry per CDR3 protein. Here the sample spans 460,000 or so distinct CDR3 sequences, 12% to 15% being singletons. The data were also submitted as part of a second study, on yellow fever vaccine responses in identical twins.

Sequencing was performed on CD4+ T cells sorted from blood. Receptors were obtained from a woman aged 18-29 years in good health.

This clonotype has a handful of counts. The V and J genes are TRBV6-1 and TRBJ2-1; 9 nucleotides agree with TRBD2. After removal of 4 bases from V and 9 bases from J, the junction contained 13 bases not matched to a gene. The CDR3 contains 16 residues. The V gene's germline CDR1 is MNHNS and CDR2 SASEGT. The CDR3 is CASSAPSGGPPGEQFF. The CDR3 coding sequence is TGTGCCAGCAGTGCTCCCAGCGGGGGGCCCCCTGGTGAGCAGTTCTTC.

V is TRBV2 and J is TRBJ1-2; 7 bases agree with TRBD1. The CDR3 loop spans 14 amino acids. CDR1 is SNHLY, CDR2 FYNNEI, per germline. After removal of 6 bases from V and 4 bases from J, the junction contained 8 bases not matched to a gene. CDR3 amino acids: CASRRQGGGYGYTF. The CDR3 bases are TGTGCCAGCAGAAGACAGGGAGGGGGCTATGGCTACACCTTC.

This clonotype has just a few counts. V is TRBV20-1 and J is TRBJ2-1; no reliable D call. Germline V CDR1 and CDR2: DFQATT, SNEGSKA (reference sequence). The CDR3 loop spans 16 amino acids. The ends were cut back, 3 bases at V and 0 bases at J, with 15 bases in the middle. In DNA, the CDR3 is TGCAGTGCTAGGGCGGTAGACCAGAGCTCCTACAATGAGCAGTTCTTC. Translation: CSARAVDQSSYNEQFF.

A few counts support this clonotype. The rearrangement links TRBV20-1 to TRBJ2-5; unclear D gene. Trimming took 0 bases from V and 4 from J, leaving 9 bases between them. The CDR3 is made up of 13 amino acids. Germline V gene sequence: CDR1 DFQATT, CDR2 SNEGSKA (reference sequence). The CDR3 nucleotides are TGCAGTGCTAGAGATCGCGTCGGAGAGACCCAGTACTTC. It codes for CSARDRVGETQYF.

This clonotype was recorded many times. The V and J genes are TRBV6-6 and TRBJ2-3; D not resolved. Trimming took 2 bases from V and 8 from J, leaving 11 bases between them. Germline V CDR1 and CDR2: MNHNY, SVGAGI (reference sequence). The CDR3 has 13 amino acids. CDR3 protein: CASSYAPWGTQYF. As DNA, the CDR3 is TGTGCCAGCAGTTACGCCCCCTGGGGTACGCAGTATTTT.

The V gene is TRBV29-1, the J gene TRBJ2-2, with 7 positions matching TRBD2. This CDR3 is 15 amino acids long. V lost 4 bases, J lost 8 bases, and 13 bases stayed unmatched. Germline CDR1 is SQVTM and CDR2 is ANQGSEA. CDR3 nucleotide sequence: TGCAGCGTTGTGGGGGGGGGTCGGTGGACTGGGGAGCTGTTTTTT. This encodes CSVVGGGRWTGELFF.

The chain recombines TRBV12-3 or TRBV12-4 with TRBJ2-1, with 8 bases lining up with TRBD2. There are 17 residues in the CDR3. Unmatched junction bases numbered 10, after V lost 2 bases and J lost 4 bases. CDR3 nucleotides: TGTGCCAGCAGTTTACGAGGAGGCGGGGGGCTGTACAATGAGCAGTTCTTC. It is translated as CASSLRGGGGLYNEQFF.

This clonotype occurred a few times. The V call is TRBV6-1, the J call TRBJ1-4; D is ambiguous. Germline V lookup: CDR1 MNHNS, CDR2 SASEGT. Trimming pared 8 bases from V and 8 bases from J, leaving 12 bases between. The CDR3 sequence is 12 residues long. The CDR3 here is CASDDVKEKLFF. For the CDR3, the DNA is TGTGCCAGCGACGATGTCAAGGAAAAACTGTTTTTT.

This chain links TRBV20-1 with TRBJ2-3, with unresolved D. Trimming removed 0 bases from V and 2 bases from J, with 15 bases in between. Germline V gene lookup returns CDR1 DFQATT and CDR2 SNEGSKA (reference sequence). The CDR3 has 16 amino acids. CDR3 sequence: CSARDIRRRTTDTQYF. CDR3 nucleotides: TGCAGTGCTAGAGATATCCGACGGAGAACCACAGATACGCAGTATTTT.

This clonotype was seen a handful of times. The chain carries TRBV12-3 or TRBV12-4 and TRBJ2-3, with TRBD2 as a possible D gene (6 bases). The CDR3 covers 14 residues. Trimming removed 7 bases at V and 6 bases at J, with 17 bases between. The CDR3 is CASISRGRSDTQYF. The CDR3 DNA is TGTGCCAGCATCTCTCGGGGGAGGTCGGATACGCAGTATTTT.